This TCR beta chain originates from a study of cytomegalovirus exposure and HLA in healthy donors. Study conclusions and caveats: Researchers reportedly found TCR beta sequences accurately predicted most subjects' HLA-A and HLA-B alleles. Researchers counted roughly 150 TCR beta chains as cytomegalovirus-associated.

This CDR3 comprises 12 residues. Germline CDR1 reads MNHEY; CDR2 reads SMNVEV (reference sequence). The V end lost 5 bases, the J end lost 4 bases, and 6 bases lay between the germline ends. The primer mix had 60 Vbeta and 13 Jbeta primers. The assay was immunoSEQ multiplex PCR, and TCRdb's table has in-frame clones only and misses some. In the table there are 100,000 to 150,000 clones, about 81% of which are singletons. On this clone itself: Its antigen is not known.

The sequence derives from a man aged 40-49 years in good health and CMV-seronegative. Sequencing was done on a sample of PBMCs. The chain couples TRBV27 to TRBJ2-1; TRBD1 might be the D (5 bases). Here the CDR3 reads CASSPGYNEQFF. The DNA of the CDR3 is TGTGCCAGCAGTCCAGGGTACAATGAGCAGTTCTTC.